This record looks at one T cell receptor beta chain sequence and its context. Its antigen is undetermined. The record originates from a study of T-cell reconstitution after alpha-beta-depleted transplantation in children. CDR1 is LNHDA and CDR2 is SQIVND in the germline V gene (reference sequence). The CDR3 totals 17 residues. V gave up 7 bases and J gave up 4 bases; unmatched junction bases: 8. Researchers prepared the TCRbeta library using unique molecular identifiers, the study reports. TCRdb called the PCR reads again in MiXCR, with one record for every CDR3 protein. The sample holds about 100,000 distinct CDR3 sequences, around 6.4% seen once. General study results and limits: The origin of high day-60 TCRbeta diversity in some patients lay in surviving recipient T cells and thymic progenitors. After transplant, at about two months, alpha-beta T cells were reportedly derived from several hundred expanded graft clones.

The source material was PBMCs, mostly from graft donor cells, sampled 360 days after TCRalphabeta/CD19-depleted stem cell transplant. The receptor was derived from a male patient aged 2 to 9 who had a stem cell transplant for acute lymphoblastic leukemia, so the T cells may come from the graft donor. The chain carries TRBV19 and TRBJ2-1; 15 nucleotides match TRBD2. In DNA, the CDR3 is TGTGCCAGTAAAGGGACTAGCGGGAGGATGAGGTACAATGAGCAGTTCTTC. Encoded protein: CASKGTSGRMRYNEQFF.